The 25 T cell receptor beta chains reported below all come from one sample, sequenced in a study of breast tumors, draining lymph nodes, adjacent tissues. The lymph nodes were axillary draining lymph nodes from breast cancer patients. MiXCR, applied by TCRdb to the multiplex PCR reads, yields one record per CDR3 protein. Seen here are about 230,000 distinct CDR3 sequences, approximately 29% observed once, and the top ten hold 1.4%. The sequencing input was axillary lymph node tissue. These receptors all come from a female donor with breast cancer. Some clones in this sample may be carry-over from other donors' samples.

Note on this clonotype: A much larger clone differs from this one at a single base, so this may be a read error. The chain recombines TRBV5-4 with TRBJ2-6; D possibly corresponds to TRBD1 (6 bases). Trimming removed 4 bases from V and 4 bases from J, with 12 bases in between. The germline V gene encodes CDR1 SGHNT and CDR2 YYREEE (reference sequence). The CDR3 covers 15 residues. This chain's CDR3 is CASSPPGAGANVLTF. For the CDR3, the DNA is TGTGCCAGCAGCCCCCCAGGGGCCGGGGCCAACGTCCTGACTTTC.

This clonotype was found many times. The chain joins TRBV20-1 to TRBJ2-1; the match to TRBD2 covers 9 bases. The germline gives CDR1 DFQATT, CDR2 SNEGSKA (reference sequence). This CDR3 has 14 amino acids. V lost 2 bases and J lost 12; bases outside the gene matches: 11. In DNA, the CDR3 is TGCAGTGCTAGACCTAGCGGGATAAGATCCTGGCAGTTCTTC. Translated: CSARPSGIRSWQFF.

This clonotype was observed a handful of times. A read error may be the cause here, since a much bigger clone is one base away. V and J are TRBV4-3 and TRBJ2-1; TRBD2 matches 10 bases. CDR3 length equals 16 residues. The V gene's germline CDR1 is LGHNA and CDR2 YSLEER. V shed 8 bases and J 6 bases; nucleotides not matched to a gene: 13. This CDR3 reads CASGPQSGRGGNEQFF. CDR3 in DNA: TGCGCCAGCGGCCCGCAAAGCGGGAGGGGAGGCAATGAGCAGTTCTTC.

V and J are TRBV24-1 and TRBJ2-7; D is ambiguous. V was shortened by 2 bases and J by 2 bases, with 12 bases between the two germline ends. CDR1 KGHDR and CDR2 SFDVKD come from the germline V gene. The CDR3 totals 15 residues. The CDR3 DNA reads TGTGCCACCAGTGATTCAAGGGTCGGAACCTACGAGCAGTACTTC. This gives the protein CATSDSRVGTYEQYF.

This clonotype was counted at least ten times. V and J are TRBV9 and TRBJ2-1; 11 bases fit TRBD2. After removal of 4 bases from V and 10 bases from J, the junction contained 10 bases not matched to a gene. Looked up from germline, CDR1 is SGDLS and CDR2 is YYNGEE. This CDR3 spans 15 amino acids. The CDR3 region has the DNA TGTGCCAGCAGCTTCACTAGCGGGGGACCGGGCGAGCAGTTCTTC. Its protein is CASSFTSGGPGEQFF.

This clonotype has just a few counts. The chain is built from TRBV11-2 and TRBJ1-1; maybe TRBD1 (6 bases). Trimming left V 3 bases short and J 2 bases short, with 16 bases between. CDR1 and CDR2 (germline): SGHAT, FQNNGV. The length of the CDR3 is 16 residues. The CDR3 reads CASSFWGRGENTEAFF. Written as DNA, the CDR3 is TGTGCCAGCAGCTTTTGGGGGAGGGGGGAAAACACTGAAGCTTTCTTT.

In this sample, this clonotype turned up many times. In DNA form, the CDR3 reads TGTGCCAGCACAGCAAGCGGGAAGGTCAATGAGCAGTTCTTC. Its protein is CASTASGKVNEQFF. The chain recombines TRBV7-9 with TRBJ2-1; TRBD2 aligns across 7 bases. CDR1 is SEHNR, CDR2 FQNEAQ, per germline (reference sequence). The V and J ends lost 7 bases and 6 bases, in that order; junction bases with no gene match: 9. The CDR3 is 14 residues long.

Only a few counts were recorded for this clonotype. The CDR3 nucleotides read TGTGCCAGCAGTTATACTAGTTGGGATGAGCAGTTCTTC. Its translation is CASSYTSWDEQFF. The chain couples TRBV28 to TRBJ2-1; D possibly corresponds to TRBD2 (5 bases). CDR1 is MDHEN and CDR2 is SYDVKM in the germline V gene. The V and J ends lost 4 bases and 8 bases respectively, with 12 bases between them. CDR3 size: 13 residues.

This clonotype has more than one count but fewer than ten. This may come from a read error, since a much larger clone is one base off. The chain uses TRBV20-1 and TRBJ1-2; 7 bases are shared with TRBD1. The CDR3 extends over 15 amino acids. Germline lookup yields CDR1 DFQATT and CDR2 SNEGSKA (reference sequence). V trimming: 6 bases; J trimming: 4 bases; junction bases outside the gene matches: 14. The DNA for the CDR3 is TGCAGTGCAAACACCGGGACAGCATCTACCTATGGCTACACCTTC. It specifies CSANTGTASTYGYTF.

Details on this clonotype: At one end, the junction sequence differs from germline, possibly due to a read error. The chain recombines TRBV2 with TRBJ1-2; D uncertain. The CDR3 consists of 13 residues. Per the germline V gene, CDR1 is SNHLY and CDR2 is FYNNEI. Here the CDR3 DNA reads TGTGCCAGCAGTGTGTTGGGCGTGGAAGGCTACGCCTTC. The encoded protein is CASSVLGVEGYAF.

There are many counts of this clonotype. The chain couples TRBV3-1 to TRBJ1-3; D not certain. V lost 4 bases and J lost 2, with 6 bases in between. This CDR3 region has 13 residues. CDR1 and CDR2 from the germline V gene are LGHDT and YNNKEL (reference sequence). This CDR3 reads CASSPTPGNTIYF. The CDR3 DNA sequence: TGTGCCAGCAGCCCTACCCCTGGAAACACCATATATTTT. Full variable domain (missing parts from reference TRBV3-1 and TRBJ1-3): DTAVSQTPKYLVTQMGNDKSIKCEQNLGHDTMYWYKQDSKKFLKIMFSYNNKELIINETVPNRFSPKSPDKAHLNLHINSLELGDSAVYFCASSPTPGNTIYFGEGSWLTVV.

This clonotype was seen at least ten times. The chain has TRBV3-1 and TRBJ1-6; D is unclear. Trimming left V 8 bases short and J 7 bases short, with 9 bases between. The CDR3 loop spans 12 amino acids. Germline values: CDR1 LGHDT, CDR2 YNNKEL (reference sequence). CDR3 protein: CASGQGNSPLHF. The CDR3 DNA sequence: TGTGCCAGCGGTCAAGGGAATTCACCCCTCCACTTT.

The V and J genes are TRBV4-2 and TRBJ2-3; 10 nucleotides agree with TRBD1. CDR3 length: 15 residues. V lost 1 base, J lost 4 bases, and 2 bases stayed unmatched. The germline V gene encodes CDR1 LGHNA and CDR2 YNFKEQ. DNA for the CDR3: TGTGCCAGCAGCCAAGGGGACAGGGGCCCAGATACGCAGTATTTT. As protein: CASSQGDRGPDTQYF.

This clonotype occurred many times. The rearrangement links TRBV3-1 to TRBJ2-7; D possibly corresponds to TRBD1 (5 bases). The CDR3 runs 12 residues. The germline gives CDR1 LGHDT, CDR2 YNNKEL (reference sequence). V lost 4 bases, J lost 2 bases, and 6 bases lay in between. The CDR3 loop reads CASSPGTYEQYF. The DNA of the CDR3 is TGTGCCAGCAGCCCAGGGACCTACGAGCAGTACTTC.

This clonotype was detected only a few times. CDR3 region: CASSTSRDSYLTQYF. Written as DNA, the CDR3 is TGTGCCAGCAGTACATCCCGGGACAGCTATCTCACGCAGTATTTT. The chain recombines TRBV27 with TRBJ2-3; 7 nucleotides agree with TRBD1. V was pared by 5 bases and J by 9 bases, with 14 bases of the junction left unmatched. The germline V gene encodes CDR1 MNHEY and CDR2 SMNVEV (reference sequence). The CDR3 is 15 amino acids.

In this sample, this clonotype turned up many times. The CDR3 nucleotides are TGTGCCAGCAGTTTGGCAATGGGCCCCCTCCACTTT. Its translation is CASSLAMGPLHF. The chain carries TRBV28 and TRBJ1-6; D gene uncertain. The germline V and J ends were trimmed by 3 bases and 13 bases, with 10 bases remaining between them. This CDR3 has 12 residues. Germline V gene sequence: CDR1 MDHEN, CDR2 SYDVKM.

This clonotype showed up many times. CDR3 in amino acids: CASSLAGGTIDTQYF. The CDR3 region has the DNA TGCGCCAGCAGCTTAGCGGGAGGGACGATAGATACGCAGTATTTT. The chain uses TRBV5-1 and TRBJ2-3; 10 nucleotides match TRBD2. V lost 2 bases, J lost 5 bases, and 5 bases stayed unmatched. The CDR3 spans 15 residues. From germline, CDR1 is SGHRS and CDR2 YFSETQ. Together with reference TRBV5-1 and TRBJ2-3, the CDR3 gives the full variable domain: KAGVTQTPRYLIKTRGQQVTLSCSPISGHRSVSWYQQTPGQGLQFLFEYFSETQRNKGNFPGRFSGRQFSNSRSEMNVSTLELGDSALYLCASSLAGGTIDTQYFGPGTRLTVL.

This clonotype was observed at least ten times. The chain links TRBV5-1 to TRBJ2-5; D remains unclear. CDR1 is SGHRS, CDR2 YFSETQ, per germline. There are 14 residues in the CDR3. The V end lost 2 bases, the J end lost 1 base, and 9 bases lay between the germline ends. The CDR3 protein is CASSLRAVQETQYF. DNA for the CDR3: TGCGCCAGCAGCTTACGTGCGGTCCAAGAGACCCAGTACTTC.

A note on this clonotype: The conserved phenylalanine or tryptophan is not found at the CDR3 terminus, so this likely reflects a read error. CDR3 nucleotide sequence: TGCAGTGCTAGACCCTGGACAGGGGGCACCCCCGATCAGCCCCAGCATGGT. This gives the protein CSARPWTGGTPDQPQHG. The chain links TRBV20-1 to TRBJ1-5; the match to TRBD1 covers 11 bases. With V trimmed by 2 bases and J by 5 bases, 11 bases remained unmatched. Germline V lookup: CDR1 DFQATT, CDR2 SNEGSKA (reference sequence). CDR3 length equals 17 residues.

At least ten counts were recorded for this clonotype. This chain uses TRBV4-1 with TRBJ1-5; no firm D call. V dropped 0 bases and J dropped 3 bases, with 6 bases sitting between them. The CDR3 is 14 residues long. Germline V CDR1 and CDR2: MGHRA, YSYEKL. CDR3 residues: CASSQDGNNQPQHF. In DNA, the CDR3 is TGCGCCAGCAGCCAAGACGGAAACAATCAGCCCCAGCATTTT.

This clonotype was found many times. This chain uses TRBV27 with TRBJ1-2; TRBD1 matches 7 bases. This CDR3 is 12 amino acids long. Germline CDR1 MNHEY, CDR2 SMNVEV (reference sequence). Germline trimming cut 5 bases from V and 6 bases from J; bases unmatched to any gene: 3. CDR3 in DNA: TGTGCCAGCAGTCAAGGGGGCCATGGCTACACCTTC. It yields the protein CASSQGGHGYTF.

This clonotype was found many times. This rearrangement joins TRBV28 to TRBJ2-3; a weak D match, TRBD2 (7 bases). CDR1 is MDHEN, CDR2 SYDVKM, per germline. The V gene lost 3 bases and the J gene lost 5 bases, with 12 bases spanning the gap. CDR3 length equals 14 residues. The CDR3 coding sequence is TGTGCCAGCAGTTTGGGGGCTAGCGGAGATACGCAGTATTTT. Translating it yields CASSLGASGDTQYF.

On this clonotype itself: A much bigger clone sits one base away, suggesting this may be a read error. J is TRBJ2-7 and V is TRBV6-5; 9 nucleotides match TRBD2. CDR1 and CDR2 from the germline V gene are MNHEY and SVGAGI. The CDR3 is 16 amino acids. CDR3 protein: CASSHSGSGGTYEQYF. For the CDR3, the DNA is TGTGCCAGCAGTCACTCGGGTAGCGGGGGCACCTACGAGCAGTACTTC.

This clonotype turned up a few times. The genes are TRBV5-6 and TRBJ2-2; 8 nucleotides align to TRBD1. V was pared by 5 bases and J by 4 bases, with 10 bases of the junction left unmatched. The V gene's germline CDR1 is SGHDT and CDR2 YYEEEE. The CDR3 contains 16 residues. The CDR3 DNA reads as TGTGCCAGCAGGCCCCAGGGGGCGAGGGGCACCGGGGAGCTGTTTTTT. Protein: CASRPQGARGTGELFF.

This clonotype was observed many times. The chain links TRBV5-6 to TRBJ2-1, with 14 bases matching TRBD2. J gave up 0 bases and V 4 bases, and 0 bases lay outside the gene matches. Germline CDR1 is SGHDT and CDR2 is YYEEEE. The CDR3 length is 16 residues. The chain's CDR3 is CASSGTSGSSYNEQFF. CDR3 sequence (DNA): TGTGCCAGCAGCGGGACTAGCGGGAGCTCCTACAATGAGCAGTTCTTC.